The next 19 T cell receptor beta chains were all read from a single sample in a study of response to subunit inactivated influenza vaccine. TCRdb passed the RT-PCR reads through MiXCR, listing each CDR3 protein once. In the table there are approximately 480,000 distinct CDR3 sequences, 10% to 11% of which are singletons. Sequenced material: PBMCs from blood, taken roughly 47 days after vaccination. The receptors here all came from a middle-aged man who received an inactivated influenza vaccine.

The chain couples TRBV12-3 or TRBV12-4 to TRBJ2-1; the D gene is possibly TRBD1 (6 bases). The germline V and J ends were trimmed by 6 bases and 1 base, with 16 bases remaining between them. This CDR3 contains 16 residues. CDR3 in amino acids: CASRAPGQLSYNEQFF. CDR3 bases: TGTGCCAGCAGAGCCCCCGGACAGCTGTCCTACAATGAGCAGTTCTTC.

This chain joins TRBV6-1 and TRBJ2-2, with 11 bases that match TRBD1. This CDR3 contains 15 residues. Trimming removed 6 bases from V and 6 bases from J; junction bases left unmatched: 6. Germline CDR1 is MNHNS and CDR2 is SASEGT. DNA for the CDR3: TGTGCCAGCAGGCCGGGACAGGGGGTAGCCGGGGAGCTGTTTTTT. Translated: CASRPGQGVAGELFF.

There are many counts of this clonotype. The genes are TRBV5-8 and TRBJ2-2; possibly TRBD1 for D (5 bases). The CDR3 is 13 amino acids. CDR1 is SGHTS and CDR2 is YDEGEE in the germline V gene. V lost 0 bases to trimming and J lost 5 bases, with 5 bases between them. The CDR3 DNA follows: TGTGCCAGCAGCTTGGAGGGGACCGGGGAGCTGTTTTTT. Protein product: CASSLEGTGELFF.

The chain employs TRBV20-1 and TRBJ2-7; weak D call: TRBD2 (5 bases). CDR1 and CDR2 (germline): DFQATT, SNEGSKA (reference sequence). The V and J ends lost 6 bases and 2 bases respectively, with 14 bases between them. The CDR3 has 13 amino acids. CDR3 amino acids: CSAPGIGAYEQYF. The CDR3 nucleotides are TGCAGTGCCCCGGGGATCGGTGCCTACGAGCAGTACTTC.

This chain joins TRBV20-1 and TRBJ2-3, with 8 nucleotides matching TRBD2. Trimming at V came to 5 bases and at J to 4 bases, leaving 8 bases not matched to a gene. This CDR3 is built from 14 residues. The V gene's germline CDR1 is DFQATT and CDR2 SNEGSKA (reference sequence). Written as DNA, the CDR3 is TGCAGTGCTCTGGGACTAGGTAATGCAGATACGCAGTATTTT. Encoded protein: CSALGLGNADTQYF.

This clonotype showed up just a few times. The chain has TRBV4-1 and TRBJ2-7; weak D call: TRBD1 (6 bases). V gave up 6 bases and J gave up 0 bases, with 12 bases separating them. The CDR3 contains 14 residues. Germline loops: CDR1 MGHRA, CDR2 YSYEKL. The CDR3 loop reads CASSPTDSSYEQYF. The CDR3 bases are TGCGCCAGCAGTCCGACGGACAGCTCCTACGAGCAGTACTTC.

The V and J genes are TRBV19 and TRBJ2-1, with 8 nucleotides matching TRBD2. The CDR3 covers 17 residues. V shed 6 bases and J 0 bases; nucleotides not matched to a gene: 10. The germline V gene has CDR1 LNHDA and CDR2 SQIVND (reference sequence). The DNA of the CDR3 is TGTGCCAGTAGCAATCCCCGACTAGCGATCTCCTACAATGAGCAGTTCTTC. Translated: CASSNPRLAISYNEQFF.

The chain recombines TRBV28 with TRBJ1-2; D might be TRBD1 (5 bases). The CDR3 has 14 amino acids. V was cut by 7 bases and J by 8 bases, with 20 bases left in between. CDR1 is MDHEN and CDR2 is SYDVKM in the germline V gene. The CDR3 loop reads CASNGAGGSVGYTF. As DNA, the CDR3 is TGTGCCAGCAACGGCGCGGGGGGGTCGGTAGGCTACACCTTC.

The chain links TRBV12-3 or TRBV12-4 to TRBJ1-5, with D possibly TRBD1 on 5 matching bases. There are 15 residues in the CDR3. The germline V and J ends were trimmed by 0 bases and 6 bases, with 12 bases remaining between them. CDR3: CASSLAQGSGQPQHF. CDR3 DNA: TGTGCCAGCAGTTTAGCCCAGGGCTCAGGTCAGCCCCAGCATTTT.

The V gene is TRBV9, the J gene TRBJ1-3; D might be TRBD1 (5 bases). Trimming left V 3 bases short and J 6 bases short, with 22 bases between. Germline CDR1 SGDLS, CDR2 YYNGEE. The CDR3 length is 17 residues. CDR3 in amino acids: CASSGGSGNPPENTIYF. The DNA of the CDR3 is TGTGCCAGCAGCGGAGGTTCAGGGAACCCTCCCGAAAACACCATATATTTT.

V usage is TRBV4-3 and J usage is TRBJ2-7; 8 bases match TRBD1. Germline CDR1 reads LGHNA; CDR2 reads YSLEER. Trimming took 0 bases from V and 2 from J; bases not matched to a gene: 6. The CDR3 extends over 16 amino acids. CDR3 DNA: TGCGCCAGCAGCCAAGATATACAGGGGGTAACCTACGAGCAGTACTTC. It codes for CASSQDIQGVTYEQYF.

The J gene is TRBJ2-5, the V gene TRBV7-6; D might be TRBD2 (6 bases). V was trimmed by 1 base and J by 5 bases, leaving 11 bases between them. CDR3 length: 14 amino acids. Germline loops: CDR1 SGHVS, CDR2 FNYEAQ. The DNA for the CDR3 is TGTGCCAGCAGCTTAGGGGGGGTGGTGGAGACCCAGTACTTC. Translation: CASSLGGVVETQYF.

The rearrangement uses TRBV20-1 and TRBJ2-6; a weak D match, TRBD1 (6 bases). CDR3 length equals 18 residues. Germline CDR1 reads DFQATT; CDR2 reads SNEGSKA (reference sequence). V was cut by 6 bases and J by 0 bases, with 21 bases left in between. CDR3 loop: CSAPKTGTLGSGANVLTF. CDR3 nucleotide sequence: TGCAGTGCCCCTAAAACAGGGACCCTCGGCTCTGGGGCCAACGTCCTGACTTTC.

The chain links TRBV11-2 to TRBJ2-7; 9 positions agree with TRBD2. The V and J ends lost 2 bases and 11 bases, in that order; junction bases with no gene match: 7. The CDR3 has 13 amino acids. The germline V gene has CDR1 SGHAT and CDR2 FQNNGV. The CDR3 nucleotides are TGTGCCAGCAGCTTATTAGCGGGGGACCCGGAGTACTTC. It translates to CASSLLAGDPEYF.

This rearrangement joins TRBV29-1 to TRBJ2-3, with TRBD1 identical over 8 bases. Trimming took 8 bases from V and 2 from J; bases not matched to a gene: 9. CDR1 is SQVTM, CDR2 ANQGSEA, per germline. This CDR3 region has 14 residues. In DNA, the CDR3 is TGCAGCTCCCGACCGACAGGGGTCACAGATACGCAGTATTTT. The encoded protein is CSSRPTGVTDTQYF.

This clonotype was recorded at least ten times. The CDR3 loop is CSVEELAGGPAEQFF. DNA for the CDR3: TGCAGCGTTGAAGAACTAGCGGGAGGGCCTGCTGAGCAGTTCTTC. The rearrangement links TRBV29-1 to TRBJ2-1, with 13 nucleotides matching TRBD2. CDR3 length equals 15 residues. V trimming: 0 bases; J trimming: 9 bases; junction bases outside the gene matches: 5. Germline V gene sequence: CDR1 SQVTM, CDR2 ANQGSEA.

A few counts support this clonotype. This chain connects TRBV6-1 to TRBJ2-7; 10 bases line up with TRBD1. Unmatched junction bases numbered 9, after V lost 7 bases and J lost 3 bases. The germline CDR1 and CDR2 sequences are MNHNS and SASEGT. The CDR3 consists of 15 residues. The CDR3 loop is CASTPLGQGIYEQYF. DNA for the CDR3: TGTGCCAGCACCCCCTTGGGACAGGGGATCTACGAGCAGTACTTC.

This clonotype was recorded a few times. The chain joins TRBV7-2 to TRBJ1-1; 7 positions match TRBD1. Germline V lookup: CDR1 SGHTA, CDR2 FQGNSA. J gave up 5 bases and V 4 bases, and 7 bases lay outside the gene matches. CDR3 size: 14 residues. The CDR3 reads CASSSSGGRTEAFF. The DNA for the CDR3 is TGTGCCAGCAGCTCATCAGGGGGGAGGACTGAAGCTTTCTTT.

This clonotype was counted a few times. The rearrangement uses TRBV5-1 and TRBJ1-1; 7 bases are a match to TRBD1. The CDR3 extends over 16 amino acids. J lost 1 base, V lost 0 bases, and 6 bases had no gene match. Germline V gene lookup returns CDR1 SGHRS and CDR2 YFSETQ. The CDR3 spells CASSLATGVGNTEAFF. The CDR3 DNA reads TGCGCCAGCAGCTTGGCCACAGGGGTCGGGAACACTGAAGCTTTCTTT.